This T cell receptor beta chain emerged from a study of blood T cell repertoires in COVID-19 (dated by TCRdb to 2019 to 2021). Background for the entire study: The collaborator samples originated in the United States, Italy and Spain and spanned the acute and convalescent phases of COVID-19. The samples were drawn from the first 160 participants of the ongoing ImmuneRACE study and from some 1,300 subjects provided by 6 global collaborators. Deeply sampled blood TCRbeta repertoires from subjects exposed to, actively infected with, or recovered from COVID-19 were included in the dataset. The repertoires were released in a freely available public database meant as a resource for research on the immune response to SARS-CoV-2. The prospective study material was composed of cDNA or gDNA derived from T cells, B-cell-depleted T cells, or PBMCs. A de-identified subject ID, COVID-19 status, age in years and sex were almost always included in the sample metadata. Where available, HLA class I and class II types were obtained from metadata supplied by the sample provider rather than from assay-based typing.

From the cysteine through the phenylalanine, the CDR3 covers 13 amino acids. Solely the CDR3 DNA is kept, with 39 bases framed from the first base. Relative to germline, V is 2 bases shorter and J is 1 base shorter, with 5 bases between their ends. The germline V gene yields MNHEY for CDR1 and SVGAGI for CDR2. TCRbeta CDR3 regions were amplified from genomic DNA using the immunoSEQ Assay, a bias-controlled multiplex PCR. Under the source paper's analysis protocol: The number of nucleated cells in each sample was estimated by amplification of reference gene primers within the assay. To quantify the absolute abundance of each unique TCRbeta CDR3 rearrangement, sequence reads were collapsed and filtered. Productive Simpson clonality was computed per sample as the square root of Simpson's diversity index over productive rearrangements. In its TCRdb copy, this immuneACCESS table keeps in-frame sequences only and misses some clones. Where compared with another copy, unresolved V genes explain less than half of these, and the others have no known cause. Clone size and the V and J calls come from that table; the DNA yielded D and trimming. Here the sample has around 170,000 clones; 65% to 90% occur a single time. Clones ranked in the top ten supply more than 7.5% of the sample.

On this clone: Its antigen is still unknown. The sample holds no much larger clone one base away, and base qualities are not on file.

Whole blood was collected in K2EDTA tubes by collaborating institutions according to the institutions' own protocols. For TCRbeta analysis, collaborator samples were shipped as frozen whole blood, as isolated PBMCs, or as DNA extracted from either sample type. Overall results and qualifications from the work: Clinical and demographic metadata were provided uncurated, with the amount varying by source and participant.

Source material: peripheral blood. The receptor's source is a man in his fifties or sixties with active or convalescent COVID-19. The rearrangement combines TRBV6-5 with TRBJ1-2; TRBD1 might be the D gene, on 5 matching bases. The DNA sequence is TGTGCCAGCAGTTACGACAGTAACTATGGCTACACCTTC. Its translation reads: CASSYDSNYGYTF.